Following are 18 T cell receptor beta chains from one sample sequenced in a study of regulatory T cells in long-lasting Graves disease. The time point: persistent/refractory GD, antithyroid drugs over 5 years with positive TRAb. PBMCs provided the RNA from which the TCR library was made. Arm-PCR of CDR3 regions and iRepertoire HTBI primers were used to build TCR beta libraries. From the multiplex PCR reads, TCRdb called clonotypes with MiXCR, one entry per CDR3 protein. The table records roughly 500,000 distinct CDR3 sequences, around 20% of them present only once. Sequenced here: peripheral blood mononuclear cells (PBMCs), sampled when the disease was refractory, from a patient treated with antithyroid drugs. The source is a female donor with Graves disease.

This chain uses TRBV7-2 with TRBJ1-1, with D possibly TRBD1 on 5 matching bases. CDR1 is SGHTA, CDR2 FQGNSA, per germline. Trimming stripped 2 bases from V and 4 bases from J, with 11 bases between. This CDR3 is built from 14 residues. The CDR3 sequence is CASSLRGWGTEAFF. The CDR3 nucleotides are TGTGCCAGCAGCTTACGGGGGTGGGGCACTGAAGCTTTCTTT.

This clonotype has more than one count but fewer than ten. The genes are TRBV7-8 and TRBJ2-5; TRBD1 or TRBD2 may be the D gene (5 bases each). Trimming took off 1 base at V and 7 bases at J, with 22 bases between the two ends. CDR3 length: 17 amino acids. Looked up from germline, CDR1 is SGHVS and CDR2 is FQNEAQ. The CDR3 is CASSLGRGGPSLSTQYF. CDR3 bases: TGTGCCAGCAGCTTAGGTAGGGGCGGGCCGTCCCTATCGACCCAGTACTTC.

CDR3 sequence (DNA): TGTGCCTGGAGGGGCCGAGGGACGGTCCGAGGCTACACCTTC. Its translation is CAWRGRGTVRGYTF. V gene TRBV30 combines with J gene TRBJ1-2; D possibly corresponds to TRBD1 (5 bases). Germline-derived CDR1 and CDR2 are GTSNPN and SVGIG (reference sequence). With 3 bases removed from V and 8 bases from J, the gap between germline ends came to 19 bases. The length of the CDR3 is 14 residues.

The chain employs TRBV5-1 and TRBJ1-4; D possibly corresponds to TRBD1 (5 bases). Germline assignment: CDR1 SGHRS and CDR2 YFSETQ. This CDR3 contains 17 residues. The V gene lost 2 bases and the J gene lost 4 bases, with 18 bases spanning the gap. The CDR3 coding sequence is TGCGCCAGCAGCTTCGCGGGGGGGATTACCCTTAATGAAAAACTGTTTTTT. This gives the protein CASSFAGGITLNEKLFF.

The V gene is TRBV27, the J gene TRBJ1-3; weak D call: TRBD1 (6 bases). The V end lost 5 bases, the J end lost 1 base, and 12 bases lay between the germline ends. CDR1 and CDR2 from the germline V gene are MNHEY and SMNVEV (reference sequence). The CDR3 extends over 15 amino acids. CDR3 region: CASSLNQGSGNTIYF. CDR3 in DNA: TGTGCCAGCAGTCTGAACCAGGGGTCTGGAAACACCATATATTTT.

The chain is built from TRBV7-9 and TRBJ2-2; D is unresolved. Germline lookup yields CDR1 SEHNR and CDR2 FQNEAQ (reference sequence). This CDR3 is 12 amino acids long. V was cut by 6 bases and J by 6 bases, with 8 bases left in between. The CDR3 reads CASRAPSGELFF. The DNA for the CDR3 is TGTGCCAGCAGGGCGCCTTCCGGGGAGCTGTTTTTT.

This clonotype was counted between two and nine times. The CDR3, as DNA: TGTGCCTGGAGTGACCTGGGCCGGGTGAACACTGAAGCTTTCTTT. It encodes CAWSDLGRVNTEAFF. The chain couples TRBV30 to TRBJ1-1; D gene unclear. The V end lost 1 base, the J end lost 0 bases, and 12 bases lay between the germline ends. The CDR3 is made up of 15 amino acids. Germline V gene sequence: CDR1 GTSNPN, CDR2 SVGIG (reference sequence).

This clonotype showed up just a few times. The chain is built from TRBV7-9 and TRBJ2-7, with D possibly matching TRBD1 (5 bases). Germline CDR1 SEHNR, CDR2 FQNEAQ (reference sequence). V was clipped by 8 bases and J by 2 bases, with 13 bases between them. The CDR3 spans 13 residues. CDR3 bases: TGTGCCAGCGCCTTGGGGCAGACCTACGAGCAGTACTTC. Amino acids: CASALGQTYEQYF.

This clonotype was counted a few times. CDR3 region: CASSYSPLAGTAYEQYF. The DNA of the CDR3 is TGTGCCAGCAGTTACTCGCCGTTAGCAGGCACCGCCTACGAGCAGTACTTC. The chain employs TRBV6-5 and TRBJ2-7; no firm D call. Germline V CDR1 and CDR2: MNHEY, SVGAGI. Trimming removed 0 bases at V and 2 bases at J, with 17 bases between. CDR3 length equals 17 residues.

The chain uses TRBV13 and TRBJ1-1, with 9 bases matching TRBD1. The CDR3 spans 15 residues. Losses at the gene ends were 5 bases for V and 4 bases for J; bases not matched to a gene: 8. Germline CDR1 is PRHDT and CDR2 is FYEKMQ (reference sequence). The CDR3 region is CASSEGQGWGTEAFF. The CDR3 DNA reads TGTGCCAGCAGCGAAGGACAGGGGTGGGGCACTGAAGCTTTCTTT.

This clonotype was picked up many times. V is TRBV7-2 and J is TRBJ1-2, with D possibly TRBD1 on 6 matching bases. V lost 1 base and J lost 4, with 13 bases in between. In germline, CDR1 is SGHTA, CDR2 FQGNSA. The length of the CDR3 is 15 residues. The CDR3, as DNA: TGTGCCAGCAGCTTAGAGGGGGGGGGACCCTATGGCTACACCTTC. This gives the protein CASSLEGGGPYGYTF. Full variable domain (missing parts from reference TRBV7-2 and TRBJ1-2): GAGVSQSPSNKVTEKGKDVELRCDPISGHTALYWYRQSLGQGLEFLIYFQGNSAPDKSGLPSDRFSAERTGGSVSTLTIQRTQQEDSAVYLCASSLEGGGPYGYTFGSGTRLTVV.

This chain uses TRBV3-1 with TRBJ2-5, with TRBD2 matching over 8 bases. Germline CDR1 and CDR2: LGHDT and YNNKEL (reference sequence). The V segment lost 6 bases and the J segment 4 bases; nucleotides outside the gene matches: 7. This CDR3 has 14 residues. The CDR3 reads CASRRTSGAETQYF. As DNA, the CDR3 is TGTGCCAGCAGGCGAACTAGCGGCGCAGAGACCCAGTACTTC.

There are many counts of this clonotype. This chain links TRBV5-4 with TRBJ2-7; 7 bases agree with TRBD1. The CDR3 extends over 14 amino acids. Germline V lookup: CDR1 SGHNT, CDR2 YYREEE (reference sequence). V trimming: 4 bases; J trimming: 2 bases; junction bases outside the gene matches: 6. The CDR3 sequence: CASSPVDRPYEQYF. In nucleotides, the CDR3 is TGTGCCAGCAGCCCCGTGGACAGGCCCTACGAGCAGTACTTC.

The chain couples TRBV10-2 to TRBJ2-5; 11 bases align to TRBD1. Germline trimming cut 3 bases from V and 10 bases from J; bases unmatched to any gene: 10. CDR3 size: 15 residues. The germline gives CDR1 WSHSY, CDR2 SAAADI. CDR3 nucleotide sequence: TGCGCCAGCAGTGAACCACCGGGACAGGGGGTTGGCCAGTACTTC. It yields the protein CASSEPPGQGVGQYF.

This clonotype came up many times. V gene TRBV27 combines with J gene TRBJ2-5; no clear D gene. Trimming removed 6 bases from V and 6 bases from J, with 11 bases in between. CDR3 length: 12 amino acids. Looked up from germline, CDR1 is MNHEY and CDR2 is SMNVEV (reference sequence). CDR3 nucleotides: TGTGCCAGCAGATCCCGAGGTCAGACCCAGTACTTC. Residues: CASRSRGQTQYF.

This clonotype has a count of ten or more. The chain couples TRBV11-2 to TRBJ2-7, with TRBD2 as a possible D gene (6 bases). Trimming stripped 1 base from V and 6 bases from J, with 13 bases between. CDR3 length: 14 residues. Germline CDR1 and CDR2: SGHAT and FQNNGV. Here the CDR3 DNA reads TGTGCCAGCAGCTTAGGATGGGACGGGGGCGAGCAGTACTTC. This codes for CASSLGWDGGEQYF.

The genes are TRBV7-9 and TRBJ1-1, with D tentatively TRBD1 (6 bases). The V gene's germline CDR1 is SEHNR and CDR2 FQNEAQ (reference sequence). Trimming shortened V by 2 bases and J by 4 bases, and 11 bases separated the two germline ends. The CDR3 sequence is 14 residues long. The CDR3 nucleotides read TGTGCCAGCAGCTTACAGGGGTCGGGCACTGAAGCTTTCTTT. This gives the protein CASSLQGSGTEAFF.

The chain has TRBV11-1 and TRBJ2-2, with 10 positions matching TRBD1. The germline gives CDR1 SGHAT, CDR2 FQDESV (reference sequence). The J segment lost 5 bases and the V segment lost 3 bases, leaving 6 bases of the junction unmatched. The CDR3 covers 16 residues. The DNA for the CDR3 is TGTGCCAGCAGCTTTACAGACAGGGGGCGAACCGGGGAGCTGTTTTTT. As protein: CASSFTDRGRTGELFF.